This TCR beta chain derives from a study of technical replicates of blood from a handful of donors. V gave up 0 bases and J gave up 3 bases, with 8 bases separating them. The germline CDR1 and CDR2 sequences are GTSNPN and SVGIG (reference sequence). The CDR3 covers 14 residues. Assay: immunoSEQ multiplex PCR; the TCRdb copy retains only in-frame clones and omits some. Of roughly 74,000 clones detected, over 75% appear once; the ten largest clones hold about 0.39%. This clone was found a few times. This TCR derives from a human donor in good health. The chain employs TRBV30 and TRBJ1-4; D is possibly TRBD1 (6 bases). The specimen sequenced was T cells isolated from PBMCs. CDR3 coding DNA: TGTGCCTGGAGTGTAAAGGGGGCTAATGAAAAACTGTTTTTT. This codes for CAWSVKGANEKLFF.